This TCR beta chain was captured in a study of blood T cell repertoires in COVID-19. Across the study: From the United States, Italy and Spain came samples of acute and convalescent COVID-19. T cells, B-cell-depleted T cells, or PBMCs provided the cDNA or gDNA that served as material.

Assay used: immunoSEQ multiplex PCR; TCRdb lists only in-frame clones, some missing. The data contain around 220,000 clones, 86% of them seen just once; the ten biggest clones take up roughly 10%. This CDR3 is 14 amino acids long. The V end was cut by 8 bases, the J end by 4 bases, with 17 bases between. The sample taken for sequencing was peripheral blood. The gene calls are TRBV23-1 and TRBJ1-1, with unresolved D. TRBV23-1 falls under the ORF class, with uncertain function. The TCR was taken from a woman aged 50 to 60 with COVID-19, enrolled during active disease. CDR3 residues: CASPFVGEGTEAFF. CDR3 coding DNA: TGCGCCAGCCCCTTCGTGGGCGAGGGCACTGAAGCTTTCTTT.